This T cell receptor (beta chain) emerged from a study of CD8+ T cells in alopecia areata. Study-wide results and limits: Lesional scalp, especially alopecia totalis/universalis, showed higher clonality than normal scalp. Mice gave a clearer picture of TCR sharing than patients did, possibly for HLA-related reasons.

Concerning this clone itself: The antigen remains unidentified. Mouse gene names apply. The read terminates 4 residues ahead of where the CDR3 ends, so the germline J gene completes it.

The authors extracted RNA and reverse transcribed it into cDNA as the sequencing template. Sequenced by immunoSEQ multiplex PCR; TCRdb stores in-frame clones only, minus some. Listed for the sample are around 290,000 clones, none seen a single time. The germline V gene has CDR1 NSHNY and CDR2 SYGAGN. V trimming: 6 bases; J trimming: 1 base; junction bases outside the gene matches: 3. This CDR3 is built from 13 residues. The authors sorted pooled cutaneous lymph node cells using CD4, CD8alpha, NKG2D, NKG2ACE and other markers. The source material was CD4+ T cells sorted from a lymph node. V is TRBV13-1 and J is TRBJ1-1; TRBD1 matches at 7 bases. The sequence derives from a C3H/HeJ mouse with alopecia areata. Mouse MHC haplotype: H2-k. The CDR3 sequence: CASNYRGNTEVFF. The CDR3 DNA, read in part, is TGTGCCAGCAACTACAGGGGGAACACA.